This passage covers 2 T cell receptor beta chains from one sample sequenced in a study of blood T cell repertoires in COVID-19. TCRdb's table, derived via immunoSEQ multiplex PCR, lists solely in-frame clones and lacks some. The table lists fewer than 700,000 clones, roughly nine tenths of them singletons. What was sequenced was peripheral blood. These TCRs come from a woman between 50 and 59 years old with COVID-19, enrolled during active disease.

The V gene is TRBV6-6, the J gene TRBJ2-7, with 8 bases aligning to TRBD1. Germline CDR1 is MNHNY and CDR2 is SVGAGI (reference sequence). There are 13 residues in the CDR3. J gave up 6 bases and V 2 bases, and 3 bases lay outside the gene matches. The CDR3 sequence: CASSYQGAGEQYF. The CDR3 DNA reads TGTGCCAGCAGTTACCAGGGGGCTGGCGAGCAGTACTTC.

The chain combines TRBV27 with TRBJ2-7; 7 bases agree with TRBD1. Trimming took 2 bases from V and 5 from J; bases not matched to a gene: 6. Germline CDR1 MNHEY, CDR2 SMNVEV (reference sequence). There are 14 residues in the CDR3. The CDR3 spells CASSLRGQIHEQYF. CDR3 nucleotides: TGTGCCAGCAGTTTAAGGGGACAGATCCACGAGCAGTACTTC.